This TCR beta chain was sequenced during a study of shared clonotypes between healthy human individuals (TCRdb year 2020). Describing the broader study: The cohort included a few men and a couple of women between 18 and 49 years of age. For each donor, CD4 naive and CD4 memory were each run on three plates, CD8 naive on two plates, and CD8 memory on one plate. To estimate repertoire size and how much clonotypes are shared between individuals, the study performed deep sequencing of blood TCR repertoires from a few healthy adults. To increase sequencing depth and limit assay-specific biases, TCR repertoire library preparation and sequencing were carried out by different laboratories using diverse techniques. Per donor, leukapheresis produced somewhere between about 0.94 and 8.9 billion PBMCs.

Using the deep immunoSEQ assay, multiplex PCR amplified TCR CDR3 regions from genomic DNA. Extracted genomic DNA from each cell subset was distributed evenly across all wells of several immunoSEQ 96-well plates, and each plate was treated as a replicate. For sorted subsets, roughly 190 ng of genomic DNA, equivalent to around 31,000 T cell genomes, went into each replicate PCR. Purified libraries were quantified with a Qubit 3.0 fluorometer, sized on a Bioanalyzer 2100, and re-quantified with the KAPA Library Quantification kit. A separate single-read 150-cycle Illumina NextSeq 550 flow cell was used to sequence each immunoSEQ 96-well plate. The published analysis was carried out like this. Because the immunoSEQ output included only junctional sequences and no quality scores, the filtering could not be the same as the filtering used for full-length reads. To assign V/J genes and CDR3, sequences were annotated using PyIR, a Python wrapper for IgBLAST v1.9, with IMGT germline references. Reads were filtered out if the reads had weak V/J assignments (E-value above 1e-6), no CDR3, stop codons, out-of-frame junctions, or ambiguous translated residues. A V3J clonotype was defined by an identical inferred V gene, J gene, and CDR3 amino acid sequence. Percentage overlap between repertoires was computed as shared unique clonotypes divided by the size of the smaller repertoire. Three approaches were used to assess repertoire richness: RTK rarefaction, the Chao1 estimator, and Recon v2.1 estimates of unobserved clonotypes. For all TCRbeta clonotypes obtained by the gDNA method from a few donors, generation probabilities were computed with OLGA. TCRdb limited this immuneACCESS table to in-frame rearrangements with V and J called. A share of clones is missing; checked studies link under half to unresolved V genes, and the rest is unexplained. That table gives V, J and clone size, and the DNA gave D and trimming. Here the sample has about 2 million clones; 95% occur a single time. The biggest ten clones account for 0.1% to 0.15% of the sample.

Concerning this clone: What antigen it recognizes has not been identified. No clone much larger than this one lies a single base away; base qualities are absent.

CDR1 and CDR2 are drawn from the germline V gene: MNHEY, SVGAGI. The CDR3 holds 12 amino acids from the cysteine to the phenylalanine. Here the CDR3 DNA is all that survives: 36 bases in frame from base 1. For this chain, trimming is 4 bases at the V end and 14 bases at the J end, and the number of junction bases without a gene match is 6. The study at large found these results: Across a few donors, around 5% of naive CD4, roughly 3.4% of naive CD8, about 2.3% of memory CD4, and approximately 0.4% of memory CD8 clonotypes were shared. Estimated clonotype richness was generally larger for naive than for memory subsets. Compared with non-shared clonotypes, the clonotypes found in all four sorted-subset donors had higher generation probabilities. Based on pairwise subsampling, the degree of clonotype sharing among donors was expected to be affected by sequencing depth. Only blood was sampled, and tissue TCR repertoires likely differ from those in blood. The genetic and exposure-history diversity represented was limited by the small number of donors. Incomplete sequencing was indicated by rarefaction of sorted-subset datasets, despite the large sequencing depth.

Donors were healthy HIV-negative adults with no recently reported acute infections or vaccinations. All donors were Caucasian adults living in Nashville, Tennessee, USA. CD4+ T cells were enriched through magnetic negative selection, after which naive cells were positively selected on CD45RA and the remaining negative fraction served as the memory subset. Blood was obtained by leukapheresis, after which PBMCs were separated by Ficoll-Histopaque density gradient centrifugation and cryopreserved in liquid nitrogen vapor phase. Purity and quantity of every magnetically sorted T cell population were checked by analytical flow cytometry. Genomic DNA was isolated from each sorted fraction and quantified by UV absorbance on a Nanodrop 2000c.

The V gene is TRBV6-5 and the J gene is TRBJ2-1, with TRBD1 matching 9 junction bases. The sequence was collected from a man aged 18 to 29 in good health. Sequencing was performed on naive CD4+ T cells sorted from blood. Taken with the paper, the label for cell subset or site translates to: CD45RA+ positively selected. CDR3 sequence: CASSFARDREFF. The DNA is TGTGCCAGCAGTTTCGCCCGGGACAGGGAGTTCTTC.